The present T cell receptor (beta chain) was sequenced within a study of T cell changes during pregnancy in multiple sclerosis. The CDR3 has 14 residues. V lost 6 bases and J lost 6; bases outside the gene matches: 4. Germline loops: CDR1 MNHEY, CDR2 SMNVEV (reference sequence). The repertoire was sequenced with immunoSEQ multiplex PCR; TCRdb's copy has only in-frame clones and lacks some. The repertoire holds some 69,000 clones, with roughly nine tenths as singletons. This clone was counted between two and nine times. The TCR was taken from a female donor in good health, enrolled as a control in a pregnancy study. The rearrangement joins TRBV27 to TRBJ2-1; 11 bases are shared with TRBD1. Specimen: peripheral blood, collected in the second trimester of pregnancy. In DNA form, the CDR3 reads TGTGCCAGCAGGGACAGGGGGCTCAGCAATGAGCAGTTCTTC. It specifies CASRDRGLSNEQFF.